This T cell receptor beta chain was recorded in a study of technical replicates of blood from several donors. Germline V gene sequence: CDR1 MGHDK, CDR2 SYGVNS. The length of the CDR3 is 12 residues. V was shortened by 4 bases and J by 5 bases, with 8 bases between the two germline ends. TCRdb keeps only in-frame clones here, not all; method: immunoSEQ multiplex PCR. Of approximately 49,000 clones in the sample, approximately 90% were seen once. This sequence was found in a human donor in good health. Some clones in this sample may be carry-over from other donors' samples. This chain joins TRBV25-1 and TRBJ1-2; no reliable D call. The sample comprised PBMCs. The CDR3 here is CASSGVPYGYTF. CDR3 DNA: TGTGCCAGCAGTGGCGTACCTTATGGCTACACCTTC.